This T cell receptor (beta chain) was identified in a study of siplizumab effects on memory and regulatory T cells (dated by TCRdb to between 2018 and 2020). For the wider study: The study looked at the effect of siplizumab, an anti-CD2 antibody, on alloreactive T-cell subsets in allogeneic mixed lymphocyte reactions made from human PBMCs.

The library was generated by the immunoSEQ multiplex PCR assay. Each sample had 90,000 to 100,000 TCR templates assayed by the deep sequencing platform. Genomic DNA extracted from sorted T cells was the material used for TCRbeta CDR3 sequencing. Per the original workflow: The R programming language was used for clonal analysis of TCRbeta CDR3 data. Comparing unstimulated samples against CFSE-low samples taken after the reaction was how alloreactive CD4+ and CD8+ clones were defined. By matching sequences to the repertoires of sorted unstimulated Treg and non-Treg cells, each alloreactive CD4+ clone was assigned a regulatory or non-regulatory origin. The source is immuneACCESS, and TCRdb retained only in-frame sequences with V and J called. Part of the clones is not carried over; for the studies checked, unresolved V genes explain less than half of this, and the remainder is unexplained. V and J calls and clone size are those listed in that table; D and trimming were worked out from the DNA. The sample includes 100,000 or so clones, with about 90% observed a single time. 0.55% to 0.95% of the sample belongs to the ten largest clones.

V sheds 2 bases and J sheds 1 base, leaving 11 bases between their ends. There are 14 amino acids in the CDR3, from cysteine to phenylalanine inclusive. Only CDR3 DNA remains: 42 bases, in frame from the first base. Looking up the germline V gene (reference sequence) yields CDR1 GTSNPN and CDR2 SVGIG. Sorted unstimulated T cells and proliferating T cells recovered from mixed lymphocyte reactions underwent TCRbeta CDR3 sequencing. Fresh whole blood from fewer than 12 HLA-typed healthy donors was used to isolate PBMCs. Unstimulated CD4+ regulatory T cells were FACS-sorted to map the origin of alloreactive clones. As a fraction of the sample, this clone is medium-sized (0.01 to 0.1%). The antigen it recognizes is unknown. There are no base qualities to consult, and no much larger clone falls within one base. Overall study outcomes, separate from this receptor: Sequences below about 10^-5 frequency were poorly captured, so only a minor fraction of alloreactive clones could be mapped to unstimulated subsets. Of the alloreactive CD4+ clones that could be mapped, the Treg-derived share averaged roughly 69% with siplizumab compared with around 27% in control reactions. Whether proliferating Tregs from siplizumab cultures actually had suppressive function was not functionally confirmed. Unstimulated naive T cells appeared to be more diverse than memory T cells, and naive cells seemed to make a substantial contribution to the alloresponse. For roughly 80-97% of proliferating CD4+ or CD8+ clones, no naive or memory phenotype could be assigned. The cumulative frequency of alloreactive sequences that could be traced back to unstimulated CD4+ memory T cells was significantly reduced by siplizumab.

This sequence was found in a human donor in good health. The V gene is TRBV30 and the J gene is TRBJ1-2; no D gene is confidently identified. The source material was Tregs sorted from blood. The DNA is as follows: TGTGCCTGGAGTAGGACGGACCTTAACTATGGCTACACCTTC. The encoded protein is CAWSRTDLNYGYTF.